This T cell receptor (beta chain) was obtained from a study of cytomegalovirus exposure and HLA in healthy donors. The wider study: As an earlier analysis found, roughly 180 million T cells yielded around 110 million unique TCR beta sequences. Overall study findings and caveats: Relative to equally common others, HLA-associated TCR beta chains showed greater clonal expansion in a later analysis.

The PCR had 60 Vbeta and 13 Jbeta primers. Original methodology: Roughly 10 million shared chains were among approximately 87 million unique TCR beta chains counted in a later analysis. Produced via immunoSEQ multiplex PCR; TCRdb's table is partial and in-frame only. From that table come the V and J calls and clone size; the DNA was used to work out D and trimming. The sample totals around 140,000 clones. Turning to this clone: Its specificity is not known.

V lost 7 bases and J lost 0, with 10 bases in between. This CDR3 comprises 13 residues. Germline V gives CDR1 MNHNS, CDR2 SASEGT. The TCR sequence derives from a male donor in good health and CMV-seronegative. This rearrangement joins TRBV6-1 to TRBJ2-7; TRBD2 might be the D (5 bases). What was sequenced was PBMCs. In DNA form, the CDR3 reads TGTGCCAGCATCGGGGATTTCTCCTACGAGCAGTACTTC. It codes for CASIGDFSYEQYF.